A selection of T cell receptor beta chains follows, all from one sample in a study of shared clonotypes between healthy human individuals. Sequencing was performed with immunoSEQ multiplex PCR; in TCRdb, only in-frame clones are kept and a portion is missing. The data show more than 2 million clones, almost 96% seen once. The sample taken for sequencing was naive CD4+ T cells sorted from blood. The receptor set was obtained from a man in his late teens or twenties in good health. CDR3s include the opening cysteine and the closing phenylalanine or tryptophan. D genes are given only for firm matches. Part of the rows lack a size; the others show once, few, many or a class for expanded clones.

V gene: TRBV5-1; J gene: TRBJ2-2; clone size: once; D gene: TRBD1; CDR3 DNA: TGCGCCAGCAGCTTAAGAGGGGGCGACTATGCCGGGGAGCTGTTTTTT; CDR3 protein: CASSLRGGDYAGELFF
V gene: TRBV6-5; J gene: TRBJ2-7; clone size: -; D gene: -; CDR3 DNA: TGTGCCACCCGGAGGGACTACGAGCAGTACTTC; CDR3 protein: CATRRDYEQYF
V gene: TRBV29-1; J gene: TRBJ1-2; clone size: -; D gene: -; CDR3 DNA: TGCAGCGTGGCAACGGGGGGAAGGTATGGCTACACCTTC; CDR3 protein: CSVATGGRYGYTF
V gene: TRBV7-2; J gene: TRBJ2-7; clone size: -; D gene: TRBD1; CDR3 DNA: TGTGCCAGCAGTCGCCGTTTGGACAGGGGCTCCTACGAGCAGTACTTC; CDR3 protein: CASSRRLDRGSYEQYF
V gene: TRBV4-2; J gene: TRBJ2-1; clone size: -; D gene: TRBD2; CDR3 DNA: TGTGCCAGCAGCCAAGATTGGGCGGGGGGGACCAATGAGCAGTTCTTC; CDR3 protein: CASSQDWAGGTNEQFF
V gene: TRBV6-1; J gene: TRBJ1-6; clone size: -; D gene: -; CDR3 DNA: TGTGCCAGCATTGAGATAGCGAGCTCCTATAATTCACCCCTCCACTTT; CDR3 protein: CASIEIASSYNSPLHF
V gene: TRBV6-6; J gene: TRBJ1-1; clone size: -; D gene: -; CDR3 DNA: TGTGCCAGCAGTTGGTCTTTCGGGGCGGGGAACACTGAAGCTTTCTTT; CDR3 protein: CASSWSFGAGNTEAFF
V gene: TRBV30; J gene: TRBJ2-2; clone size: -; D gene: -; CDR3 DNA: TGTGCCTGGACCCGAGGGAAGGCAACACCCGGGGAGCTGTTTTTT; CDR3 protein: CAWTRGKATPGELFF
V gene: TRBV6-1; J gene: TRBJ1-6; clone size: -; D gene: TRBD1; CDR3 DNA: TGTGCCAGCTCAGGGGACAGGACATTTAATTCACCCCTCCACTTT; CDR3 protein: CASSGDRTFNSPLHF
V gene: TRBV5-4; J gene: TRBJ1-1; clone size: -; D gene: -; CDR3 DNA: TGTGCCAGCAGCTTGGACAGGTTAGAAGCTTTCTTT; CDR3 protein: CASSLDRLEAFF
V gene: TRBV7-8; J gene: TRBJ1-2; clone size: -; D gene: -; CDR3 DNA: TGTGCCAGCAGCGGGGAGGGGGGCCGACCCTATGGCTACACCTTC; CDR3 protein: CASSGEGGRPYGYTF
V gene: TRBV11-2; J gene: TRBJ2-1; clone size: -; D gene: TRBD2; CDR3 DNA: TGTGCCAGCAGCTTAGCTAGCGGGGCTTACAATGAGCAGTTCTTC; CDR3 protein: CASSLASGAYNEQFF
V gene: TRBV7-8; J gene: TRBJ1-6; clone size: -; D gene: -; CDR3 DNA: TGTGCCAGCAGTACCTCGGGACGGAGTAATTCACCCCTCCACTTT; CDR3 protein: CASSTSGRSNSPLHF
V gene: TRBV11-2; J gene: TRBJ2-7; clone size: -; D gene: TRBD1; CDR3 DNA: TGTGCCAGCAGCTTAAGGGACAGGGGGCCTTACGAGCAGTACTTC; CDR3 protein: CASSLRDRGPYEQYF
V gene: TRBV19; J gene: TRBJ2-7; clone size: -; D gene: TRBD2; CDR3 DNA: TGTGCCAGTAGTATATCTAGCGGAAAGTACGAGCAGTACTTC; CDR3 protein: CASSISSGKYEQYF
V gene: TRBV5-1; J gene: TRBJ1-6; clone size: -; D gene: -; CDR3 DNA: TGCGCCAGCAGCTCGGACAGCTATAATTCACCCCTCCACTTT; CDR3 protein: CASSSDSYNSPLHF
V gene: TRBV6-5; J gene: TRBJ1-3; clone size: -; D gene: TRBD1; CDR3 DNA: TGTGCCAGCAGGGAAGGGACAGGGAGGAACACCATATATTTT; CDR3 protein: CASREGTGRNTIYF
V gene: TRBV10-3; J gene: TRBJ2-7; clone size: -; D gene: -; CDR3 DNA: TGTGCCATCAGTGAGGGAGGGGGATCCTACGAGCAGTACTTC; CDR3 protein: CAISEGGGSYEQYF
V gene: TRBV5-6; J gene: TRBJ2-2; clone size: -; D gene: TRBD2; CDR3 DNA: TGTGCCAGCAGCTGGGGACTAGCGGAGTCCACCGGGGAGCTGTTTTTT; CDR3 protein: CASSWGLAESTGELFF
V gene: TRBV5-1; J gene: TRBJ2-5; clone size: -; D gene: TRBD1; CDR3 DNA: TGCGCCAGCCGCCAGGGGGAAGAGACCCAGTACTTC; CDR3 protein: CASRQGEETQYF
V gene: TRBV19; J gene: TRBJ1-2; clone size: -; D gene: TRBD1; CDR3 DNA: TGTGCCAGTAGAGAACGAGGGACAGGGACGGGCTATGGCTACACCTTC; CDR3 protein: CASRERGTGTGYGYTF
V gene: TRBV4-1; J gene: TRBJ2-7; clone size: -; D gene: TRBD2; CDR3 DNA: TGCGCCAGCAGGCAGCTAGCGGGAGGGCCGGTGCAGTACTTC; CDR3 protein: CASRQLAGGPVQYF
V gene: TRBV5-6; J gene: TRBJ1-4; clone size: -; D gene: -; CDR3 DNA: TGTGCCAGCAGCTTGAGGCAGAAGGAAGAAAAACTGTTTTTT; CDR3 protein: CASSLRQKEEKLFF
V gene: TRBV6-1; J gene: TRBJ2-7; clone size: -; D gene: TRBD1; CDR3 DNA: TGTGCCAGCAGTGAAGCTTGGGACAGGGCTCCCTACGAGCAGTACTTC; CDR3 protein: CASSEAWDRAPYEQYF
V gene: TRBV6-1; J gene: TRBJ1-5; clone size: -; D gene: TRBD1; CDR3 DNA: TGTGCCAGCATACGCGCAGGGGGCGGACAGCCCCAGCATTTT; CDR3 protein: CASIRAGGGQPQHF
V gene: TRBV7-2; J gene: TRBJ2-7; clone size: -; D gene: -; CDR3 DNA: TGTGCCAGCAGCTTAGTCTCAGGCGCGGCCTACGAGCAGTACTTC; CDR3 protein: CASSLVSGAAYEQYF
V gene: TRBV10-3; J gene: TRBJ1-1; clone size: -; D gene: -; CDR3 DNA: TGTGCCATCACTAGGCAGGCCATGAACACTGAAGCTTTCTTT; CDR3 protein: CAITRQAMNTEAFF
V gene: TRBV18; J gene: TRBJ2-1; clone size: -; D gene: -; CDR3 DNA: TGTGCCAGCTCACCAGGTGTGCAGGGTTCCTACAATGAGCAGTTCTTC; CDR3 protein: CASSPGVQGSYNEQFF
V gene: TRBV6-1; J gene: TRBJ1-1; clone size: once; D gene: -; CDR3 DNA: TGTGCCAGCAGGGGGAGCTCGGCTGAAGCTTTCTTT; CDR3 protein: CASRGSSAEAFF
V gene: TRBV6-6; J gene: TRBJ1-1; clone size: -; D gene: TRBD1; CDR3 DNA: TGTGCCAGCAGTTACCCGACGACAGGGGGCCTGGGTGAAGCTTTCTTT; CDR3 protein: CASSYPTTGGLGEAFF
V gene: TRBV18; J gene: TRBJ2-5; clone size: once; D gene: -; CDR3 DNA: TGTGCCAGCTCAGCCCTGGCGGGGGCATGGGAGACCCAGTACTTC; CDR3 protein: CASSALAGAWETQYF
V gene: TRBV10-1; J gene: TRBJ2-7; clone size: -; D gene: TRBD2; CDR3 DNA: TGCGCCAGCAGTGAGGGTCGTAGCGGGATCGAGCAGTACTTC; CDR3 protein: CASSEGRSGIEQYF
V gene: TRBV19; J gene: TRBJ1-2; clone size: -; D gene: -; CDR3 DNA: TGTGCCAGTACCCGGAGAGGCGCCCCCCCCTATGGCTACACCTTC; CDR3 protein: CASTRRGAPPYGYTF
V gene: TRBV18; J gene: TRBJ2-7; clone size: -; D gene: -; CDR3 DNA: TGTGCCAGCTCACCAGGTAGGGGATCCTACGAGCAGTACTTC; CDR3 protein: CASSPGRGSYEQYF
V gene: TRBV19; J gene: TRBJ1-1; clone size: -; D gene: -; CDR3 DNA: TGTGCCAGTAGTGATAGGCCCAACACTGAAGCTTTCTTT; CDR3 protein: CASSDRPNTEAFF
V gene: TRBV7-9; J gene: TRBJ1-1; clone size: -; D gene: -; CDR3 DNA: TGTGCCAGCAGCTTACCCGGAGCGGGAGCGGACACTGAAGCTTTCTTT; CDR3 protein: CASSLPGAGADTEAFF
V gene: TRBV10-3; J gene: TRBJ2-2; clone size: -; D gene: -; CDR3 DNA: TGTGCCATCAGTGAGAACAGGGCGGACACCGGGGAGCTGTTTTTT; CDR3 protein: CAISENRADTGELFF
V gene: TRBV6-5; J gene: TRBJ2-1; clone size: -; D gene: -; CDR3 DNA: TGTGCCAGCAGTTCCCGAACTTCGGCCCCCTACAATGAGCAGTTCTTC; CDR3 protein: CASSSRTSAPYNEQFF
V gene: TRBV5-1; J gene: TRBJ2-1; clone size: -; D gene: TRBD1; CDR3 DNA: TGCGCCAGCAGCGAGGACAGGGGGCGCGGGGATGAGCAGTTCTTC; CDR3 protein: CASSEDRGRGDEQFF
V gene: TRBV5-8; J gene: TRBJ2-1; clone size: -; D gene: -; CDR3 DNA: TGTGCCAGCAGCTTACCGCTCTTAGCCACCAATGAGCAGTTCTTC; CDR3 protein: CASSLPLLATNEQFF
V gene: TRBV5-4; J gene: TRBJ2-1; clone size: -; D gene: TRBD2; CDR3 DNA: TGTGCCAGCAGCTTGCCCCGGACTAGTATGAACGATGAGCAGTTCTTC; CDR3 protein: CASSLPRTSMNDEQFF